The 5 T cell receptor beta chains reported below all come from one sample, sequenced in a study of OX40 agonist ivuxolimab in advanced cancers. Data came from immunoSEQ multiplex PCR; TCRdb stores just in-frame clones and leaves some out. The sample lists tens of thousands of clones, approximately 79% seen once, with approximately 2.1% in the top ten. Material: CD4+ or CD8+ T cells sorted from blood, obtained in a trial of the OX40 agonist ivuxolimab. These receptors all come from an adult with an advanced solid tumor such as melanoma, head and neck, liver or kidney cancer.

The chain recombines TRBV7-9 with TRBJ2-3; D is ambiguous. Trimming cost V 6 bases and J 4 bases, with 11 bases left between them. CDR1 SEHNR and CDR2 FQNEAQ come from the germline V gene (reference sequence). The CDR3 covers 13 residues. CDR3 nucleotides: TGTGCCAGCAGTCCTGACACCCCAGATACGCAGTATTTT. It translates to CASSPDTPDTQYF.

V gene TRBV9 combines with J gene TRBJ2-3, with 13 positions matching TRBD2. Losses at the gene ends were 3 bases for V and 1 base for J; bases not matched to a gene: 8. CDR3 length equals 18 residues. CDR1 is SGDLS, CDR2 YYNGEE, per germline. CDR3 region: CASSAGTSGNLGTDTQYF. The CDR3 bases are TGTGCCAGCAGCGCTGGGACTAGCGGGAACCTCGGCACAGATACGCAGTATTTT.

DNA of the CDR3: TGTGCCACCAGCGTCCGACTAGCGGGGGGGTTTAATACGCAGTATTTT. It is translated as CATSVRLAGGFNTQYF. The chain couples TRBV15 to TRBJ2-3, with 14 bases matching TRBD2. CDR1 LNHNV and CDR2 YYDKDF come from the germline V gene (reference sequence). V lost 5 bases and J lost 7; bases outside the gene matches: 8. The CDR3 loop spans 16 amino acids.

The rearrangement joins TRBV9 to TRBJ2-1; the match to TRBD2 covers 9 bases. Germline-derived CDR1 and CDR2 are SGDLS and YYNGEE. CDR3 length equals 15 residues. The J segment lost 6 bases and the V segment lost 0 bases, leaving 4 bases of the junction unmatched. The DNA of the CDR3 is TGTGCCAGCAGCGTAGTGGGCGGGGGGGCCAATGAGCAGTTCTTC. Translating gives CASSVVGGGANEQFF.

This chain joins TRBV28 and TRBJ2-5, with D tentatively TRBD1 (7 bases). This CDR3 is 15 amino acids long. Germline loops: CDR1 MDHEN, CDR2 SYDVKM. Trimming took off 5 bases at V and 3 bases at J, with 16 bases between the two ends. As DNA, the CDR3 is TGTGCCAGCAGTGAGGAGGGGGCTTGGGAAGAGACCCAGTACTTC. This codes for CASSEEGAWEETQYF.